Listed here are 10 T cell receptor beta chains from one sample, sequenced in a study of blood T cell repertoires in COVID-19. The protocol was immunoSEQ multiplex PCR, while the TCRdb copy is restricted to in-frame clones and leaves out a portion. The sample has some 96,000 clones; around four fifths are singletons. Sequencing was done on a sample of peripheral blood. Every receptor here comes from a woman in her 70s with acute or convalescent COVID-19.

The DNA for the CDR3 is TGCGCCAGCTCAAAAGGGGGAGCGAACACTGAAGCTTTCTTT. This sequence encodes CASSKGGANTEAFF. This sequence joins TRBV4-3 and TRBJ1-1; maybe TRBD1 (6 bases). Deletions cut 8 bases from V and 1 base from J, with 14 bases between. This CDR3 is 14 amino acids long. In germline, CDR1 is LGHNA, CDR2 YSLEER.

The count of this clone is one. The CDR3 region has the DNA TGTGCCAGCAGCCTCGGCTCCCCGGGGGGTCAGCCCCAGCATTTT. Protein product: CASSLGSPGGQPQHF. The genes are TRBV6-5 and TRBJ1-5, with D perhaps TRBD1 (5 bases). V lost 6 bases and J 6 bases, leaving 18 bases between the germline ends. This CDR3 spans 15 amino acids. Per germline, CDR1 MNHEY and CDR2 SVGAGI.

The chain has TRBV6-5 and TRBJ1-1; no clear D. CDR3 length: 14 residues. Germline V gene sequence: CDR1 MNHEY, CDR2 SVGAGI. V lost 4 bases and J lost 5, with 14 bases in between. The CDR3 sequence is CASSLYMGATEAFF. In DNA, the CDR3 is TGTGCCAGCAGTTTGTATATGGGAGCGACTGAAGCTTTCTTT.

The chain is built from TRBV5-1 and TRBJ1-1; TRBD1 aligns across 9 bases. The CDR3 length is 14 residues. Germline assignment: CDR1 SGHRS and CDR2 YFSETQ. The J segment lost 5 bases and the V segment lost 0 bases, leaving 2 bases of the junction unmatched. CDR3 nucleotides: TGCGCCAGCAGCTTGGGACAGGGGGGAACTGAAGCTTTCTTT. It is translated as CASSLGQGGTEAFF.

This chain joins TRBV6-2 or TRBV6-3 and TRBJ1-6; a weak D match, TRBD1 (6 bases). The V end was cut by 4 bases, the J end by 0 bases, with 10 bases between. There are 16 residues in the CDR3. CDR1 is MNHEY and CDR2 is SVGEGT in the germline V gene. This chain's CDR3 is CASSWGPSSYNSPLHF. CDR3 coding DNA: TGTGCCAGCAGTTGGGGGCCGAGCTCCTATAATTCACCCCTCCACTTT.

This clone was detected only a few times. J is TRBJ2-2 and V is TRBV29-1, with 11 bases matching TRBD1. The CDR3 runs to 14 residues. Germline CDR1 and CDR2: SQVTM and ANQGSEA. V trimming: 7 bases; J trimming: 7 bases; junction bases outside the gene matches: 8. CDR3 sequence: CSAGTGGIGGELFF. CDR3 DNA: TGCAGCGCGGGGACAGGGGGTATTGGCGGGGAGCTGTTTTTT.

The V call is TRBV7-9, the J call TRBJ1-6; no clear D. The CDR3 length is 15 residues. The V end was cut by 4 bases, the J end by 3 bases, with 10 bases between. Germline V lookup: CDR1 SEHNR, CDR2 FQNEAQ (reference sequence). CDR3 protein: CASSSNGVYNSPLHF. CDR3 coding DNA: TGTGCCAGCAGCTCAAACGGGGTCTATAATTCACCCCTCCACTTT.

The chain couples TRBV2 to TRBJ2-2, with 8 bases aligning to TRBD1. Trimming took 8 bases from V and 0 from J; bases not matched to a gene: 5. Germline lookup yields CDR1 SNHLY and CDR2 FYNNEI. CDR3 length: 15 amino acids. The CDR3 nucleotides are TGTGCCAGCTTCAGGGGGCCCACGAACACCGGGGAGCTGTTTTTT. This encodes CASFRGPTNTGELFF.

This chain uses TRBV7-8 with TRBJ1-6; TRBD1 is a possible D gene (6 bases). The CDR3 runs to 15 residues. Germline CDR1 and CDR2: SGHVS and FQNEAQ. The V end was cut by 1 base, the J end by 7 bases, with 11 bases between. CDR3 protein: CASSLEQGRNSPLHF. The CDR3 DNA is TGTGCCAGCAGCTTAGAACAGGGTCGGAATTCACCCCTCCACTTT.

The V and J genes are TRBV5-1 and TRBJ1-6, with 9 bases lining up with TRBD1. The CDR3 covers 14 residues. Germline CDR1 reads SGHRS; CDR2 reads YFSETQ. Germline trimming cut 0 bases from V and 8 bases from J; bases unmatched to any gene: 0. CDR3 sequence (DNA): TGCGCCAGCAGCTTGGGGGACAGGGATTCACCCCTCCACTTT. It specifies CASSLGDRDSPLHF.